Listed below are T cell receptor beta chains from one sample, sequenced in a study of spatial heterogeneity in lung cancer. TCRdb processed the 5' RACE reads anew with MiXCR; each CDR3 protein has one entry. The top ten clones hold 20% to 25% of a sample with 95,000 to 120,000 distinct CDR3 sequences, 10% to 12% of them seen once. The material was PBMCs, obtained at follow-up. The origin of the receptors is a female donor with early-stage non-small cell lung cancer. The CDR3 runs from the conserved cysteine through the conserved F or W. A D gene is named only where the DNA matches it firmly. A clone size is listed for some rows: how often the clone was seen (once, few, many), or a class if it is expanded.

TGTGCCAGCAGCCCTCTAGCGGGAGGGCCCGACAAAAACATTCAGTACTTC,CASSPLAGGPDKNIQYF,TRBJ2-4,TRBV11-2,TRBD2,NA
TGTGCCAGCAGCCCCTCTAGCGGAAAAGAGACCCAGTACTTC,CASSPSSGKETQYF,TRBJ2-5,TRBV3-1,TRBD2,few
TGTGCCAGCTCACCAAGTAAGACTGGGGACCAACTGTTTTTT,CASSPSKTGDQLFF,TRBJ1-4,TRBV18,NA,many
TGCAGCGTTGAAGAAGGGAGCCGACAGGTGGTCGACGAGCAGTTCTTC,CSVEEGSRQVVDEQFF,TRBJ2-1,TRBV29-1,NA,few
TGTGCCAGCAGCCAAGGGAGCGGGAGTTCGGATGAGCAGTTCTTC,CASSQGSGSSDEQFF,TRBJ2-1,TRBV6-6,TRBD2,NA
TGTGCCAGCAGTTATAAGGGGGCGGGAGATACGCAGTATTTT,CASSYKGAGDTQYF,TRBJ2-3,TRBV6-5,TRBD1,few
TGTGCCAGCAGCCCAGCTGGGGAGCGGGAGTCTTGGTACTTC,CASSPAGERESWYF,TRBJ2-4,TRBV28,TRBD2,NA
TGCAGTGCTCCGGAGCGGGGCAATCAGCCCCAGCATTTT,CSAPERGNQPQHF,TRBJ1-5,TRBV20-1,NA,NA
TGTGCCAGCAGCTTAGGGTTCGGGCTAGCGGCATCCTACAATGAGCAGTTCTTC,CASSLGFGLAASYNEQFF,TRBJ2-1,TRBV7-8,TRBD2,few
TGTGCCACCAGTGATTTGGGAGCGGGTAAGGGCAATGAGCAGTTCTTC,CATSDLGAGKGNEQFF,TRBJ2-1,TRBV24-1,NA,NA
TGTGCCAGCAGTGACCTGGGACTAGCAAAAGAGACCCAGTACTTC,CASSDLGLAKETQYF,TRBJ2-5,TRBV2,TRBD2,NA
TGCAGTGCTAGAGTCGGGACACCTCAGGCAGGCTACACCTTC,CSARVGTPQAGYTF,TRBJ1-2,TRBV20-1,NA,NA
TGCGCCAGCAGCCCTGGTGCTGGACGGCAAAACTACGAGCAGTACTTC,CASSPGAGRQNYEQYF,TRBJ2-7,TRBV5-1,NA,NA
TGTGCCAGCAGCCGCCGGGACAGGGTGGATGAGCAGTTCTTC,CASSRRDRVDEQFF,TRBJ2-1,TRBV3-1,TRBD1,few
TGTGCCAGCTACCAGGGGCAGGGAAAACTGTTTTTT,CASYQGQGKLFF,TRBJ1-4,TRBV19,NA,many
TGTGCCAGCAGCCCCTCTTACGAAGGCGAGCAGTACTTC,CASSPSYEGEQYF,TRBJ2-7,TRBV11-2,NA,NA